Given below is one T cell receptor (beta chain) in context. Its matching antigen is unknown. This sample was taken from a study of blood T cells in healthy people across ages. The wider study: With template switching, about one barcoded beta molecule was captured per two T cells. Overall study results and limits: Because donor CMV status was unknown, expanded clonotype changes were possibly confounded. As age increased, TCR beta diversity per million T cells fell in a roughly linear fashion.

Together with a sample-barcoded 5' primer, a J-beta primer mix was included in a second PCR lasting about 7 to 11 cycles. TCRdb re-derived calls from the 5' RACE reads in MiXCR, one entry per CDR3 protein. This sample has 550,000 to 800,000 distinct CDR3 sequences, with about a third found just once. The ends were cut back, 3 bases at V and 1 base at J, with 12 bases in the middle. The CDR3 is 14 amino acids. Germline assignment: CDR1 DFQATT and CDR2 SNEGSKA (reference sequence). The TCR comes from a woman aged 80 or older in good health. What was sequenced was blood. This chain links TRBV20-1 with TRBJ1-1; no clear D gene. The CDR3 DNA reads TGCAGTGCTAGCGGGCTTTTCCCGAACACTGAAGCTTTCTTT. It encodes CSASGLFPNTEAFF.